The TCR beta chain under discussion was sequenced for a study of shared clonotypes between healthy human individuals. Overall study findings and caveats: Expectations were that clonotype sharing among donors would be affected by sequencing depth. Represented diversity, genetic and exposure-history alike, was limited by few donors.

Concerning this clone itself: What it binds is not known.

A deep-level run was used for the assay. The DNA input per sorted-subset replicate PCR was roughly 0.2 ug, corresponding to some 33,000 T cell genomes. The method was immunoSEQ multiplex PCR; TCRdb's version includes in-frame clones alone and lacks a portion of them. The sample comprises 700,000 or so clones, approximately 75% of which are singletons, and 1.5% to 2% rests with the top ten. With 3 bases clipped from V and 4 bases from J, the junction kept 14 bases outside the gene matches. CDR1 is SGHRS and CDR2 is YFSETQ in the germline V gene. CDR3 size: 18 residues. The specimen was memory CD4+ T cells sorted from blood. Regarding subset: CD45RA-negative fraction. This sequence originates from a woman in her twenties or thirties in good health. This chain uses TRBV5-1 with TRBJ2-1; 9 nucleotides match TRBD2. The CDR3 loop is CASSSRPGSGSVYNEQFF. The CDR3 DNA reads TGCGCCAGCAGCTCCCGTCCGGGTAGCGGGAGTGTATACAATGAGCAGTTCTTC.